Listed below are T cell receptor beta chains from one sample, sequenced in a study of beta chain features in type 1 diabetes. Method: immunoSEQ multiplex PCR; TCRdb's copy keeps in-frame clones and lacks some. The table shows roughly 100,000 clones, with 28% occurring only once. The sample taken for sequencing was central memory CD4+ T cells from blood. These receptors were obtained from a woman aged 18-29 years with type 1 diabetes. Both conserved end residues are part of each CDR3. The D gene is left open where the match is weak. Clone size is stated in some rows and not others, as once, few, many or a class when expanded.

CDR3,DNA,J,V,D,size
CAWNTGTAYTDTQYF,TGTGCCTGGAACACCGGGACAGCTTACACAGATACGCAGTATTTT,TRBJ2-3,TRBV30,TRBD1,few
CASSLAPGHDADTQYF,TGTGCCAGCAGCTTAGCGCCGGGACACGATGCAGATACGCAGTATTTT,TRBJ2-3,TRBV7-2,.,many
CATSRGDQGTEAFF,TGTGCCACCAGCAGAGGTGATCAGGGAACTGAAGCTTTCTTT,TRBJ1-1,TRBV15,.,few
CAWSVSGQGMNTEAFF,TGTGCCTGGAGTGTATCCGGACAGGGGATGAACACTGAAGCTTTCTTT,TRBJ1-1,TRBV30,TRBD1,few
CASSLGVGGRGTGELFF,TGTGCCAGCAGCTTAGGAGTCGGCGGGAGAGGTACCGGGGAGCTGTTTTTT,TRBJ2-2,TRBV11-3,TRBD2,few
CASSEGWSSYEQYF,TGTGCCAGCAGCGAGGGATGGAGCTCCTACGAGCAGTACTTC,TRBJ2-7,TRBV11-2,.,.
CAYTSGRNEQFF,TGTGCCTATACTAGCGGGAGAAACGAGCAGTTCTTC,TRBJ2-1,TRBV30,TRBD2,.
CASSSWTGRDTEAFF,TGTGCCAGCAGCAGCTGGACAGGGAGGGACACTGAAGCTTTCTTT,TRBJ1-1,TRBV11-2,TRBD1,few
CARGGEVTQYF,TGTGCCAGGGGGGGGGAGGTTACGCAGTATTTT,TRBJ2-3,TRBV6-1,TRBD2,.
CASSWGLDYEQYF,TGTGCCAGCAGCTGGGGACTAGATTACGAGCAGTACTTC,TRBJ2-7,TRBV7-3,TRBD2,.
CASGLVRAEFRDNEQFF,TGTGCTAGTGGTTTGGTACGTGCTGAGTTCCGAGACAATGAGCAGTTCTTC,TRBJ2-1,TRBV12-5,.,few
CASSSPGLAGKQFF,TGTGCCAGCAGTTCGCCGGGACTAGCGGGGAAGCAGTTCTTC,TRBJ2-1,TRBV28,TRBD2,.
CASSRQGSSGANVLTF,TGTGCCAGCTCACGACAGGGGAGCTCTGGGGCCAACGTCCTGACTTTC,TRBJ2-6,TRBV18,TRBD1,.
CASSSGTGRGEQYF,TGTGCCAGCAGCTCAGGGACAGGGCGAGGCGAGCAGTACTTC,TRBJ2-7,TRBV11-2,TRBD1,.
CASSLREVGQFF,TGTGCCAGCAGCTTGAGGGAGGTCGGGCAGTTCTTC,TRBJ2-1,TRBV5-4,.,.
CAWRPGPQETQYF,TGTGCCTGGAGACCGGGTCCCCAAGAGACCCAGTACTTC,TRBJ2-5,TRBV30,.,.
CASGLVEVSGQAKNIQYF,TGTGCTAGTGGTTTGGTAGAAGTGTCAGGGCAAGCCAAAAACATTCAGTACTTC,TRBJ2-4,TRBV12-5,.,.
CASSSGLAGKDTQYF,TGCGCCAGCAGCTCGGGACTAGCGGGAAAGGATACGCAGTATTTT,TRBJ2-3,TRBV5-1,TRBD2,few
CASSRGREYEQYF,TGTGCCAGCTCTAGGGGGAGAGAGTACGAGCAGTACTTC,TRBJ2-7,TRBV9,.,few
CASSPTRGGRRGYTF,TGTGCCAGCAGCCCTACAAGAGGGGGAAGGAGGGGCTACACCTTC,TRBJ1-2,TRBV5-6,.,.
CASSDGQGDTQYF,TGCGCCAGCAGTGACGGACAGGGGGATACGCAGTATTTT,TRBJ2-3,TRBV10-1,TRBD1,.
CASSLDMNTEAFF,TGCGCCAGCAGCTTGGATATGAACACTGAAGCTTTCTTT,TRBJ1-1,TRBV5-1,.,.
CASSWQGQGTEQYF,TGTGCCAGCAGCTGGCAAGGACAGGGAACCGAGCAGTACTTC,TRBJ2-7,TRBV7-2,TRBD1,.
CASSLNGNLNEKLFF,TGTGCCAGCAGCTTAAACGGGAACCTTAATGAAAAACTGTTTTTT,TRBJ1-4,TRBV7-2,.,few
CASRSGNYEQYF,TGTGCCAGCAGATCGGGGAACTACGAGCAGTACTTC,TRBJ2-7,TRBV6-6,.,few
CASSGDHQETQYF,TGCGCCAGCAGTGGAGACCACCAAGAGACCCAGTACTTC,TRBJ2-5,TRBV5-1,.,few
CASSGRQGHGYTF,TGCGCCAGCAGCGGAAGACAGGGCCATGGCTACACCTTC,TRBJ1-2,TRBV5-1,TRBD1,few
CASSPRTSGSGNEQFF,TGTGCCAGCTCACCAAGGACTAGCGGGAGTGGTAATGAGCAGTTCTTC,TRBJ2-1,TRBV18,TRBD2,.